This TCR beta chain appears in the sequencing data of a study of blood T cell repertoires in COVID-19. Study information: The United States, Italy and Spain supplied acute and convalescent COVID-19 samples.

The CDR3 contains 15 residues. Germline V CDR1 and CDR2: MNHEY, SMNVEV (reference sequence). The V gene lost 6 bases and the J gene lost 6 bases, with 15 bases spanning the gap. As originally analysed: How many nucleated cells were present was estimated from reference gene primer amplification. Generated by immunoSEQ multiplex PCR, the TCRdb table keeps only in-frame clones and is missing some. That table gives V, J and clone size, and the DNA gave D and trimming. Of tens of thousands of clones listed, around 76% are singletons. This chain uses TRBV27 with TRBJ2-6; D might be TRBD1 (6 bases). The sequenced sample consisted of peripheral blood. The sequence came from a woman of 80 years or more with acute or convalescent COVID-19. The CDR3 sequence: CASSRDRSAANVLTF. As DNA, the CDR3 is TGTGCCAGCAGCCGCGACAGGTCCGCGGCCAACGTCCTGACTTTC.